These T cell receptor beta chains were read from a single sample in a study of CD8+ T cells in alopecia areata. The data were produced by immunoSEQ multiplex PCR, yet TCRdb's version contains in-frame clones alone and is incomplete. The data contain more than 130,000 clones, around four fifths of them singletons. The sample was CD8+ T cells sorted from blood, taken at week 4, from a patient treated with tofacitinib. The receptor source for this set is a human donor with alopecia areata. Each CDR3 is given with its conserved first and last residue.

v_call: TRBV10-3
cdr3_aa: CATSRPAISGANVLTF

v_call: TRBV29-1
cdr3_aa: CSVDLGPRTDTQYF

v_call: TRBV2
cdr3_aa: CAGRGSGGPNEQFF

v_call: TRBV7-6
cdr3_aa: CASSLGANTGELFF

v_call: TRBV23-1
cdr3_aa: CASSQSSNPAFF

v_call: TRBV29-1
cdr3_aa: CSVEQDTGDRNTQYF

v_call: TRBV5-5
cdr3_aa: CASSLAARQDYGYTF

v_call: TRBV7-9
cdr3_aa: CASSGPSGGLQETQYF

v_call: TRBV2
cdr3_aa: CASSDDRRRTASYEQYF

v_call: TRBV4-3
cdr3_aa: CASSQTAGGRGSYEQYF

v_call: TRBV27
cdr3_aa: CASSRGGLWNEQYF

v_call: TRBV30
cdr3_aa: CAWSDGTRGGEQFF

v_call: TRBV4-2
cdr3_aa: CASSQFLGETQYF

v_call: TRBV10-3
cdr3_aa: CAISDSRDRIGYEQYF

v_call: TRBV11-3
cdr3_aa: CASSAQGGTGELFF

v_call: TRBV4-1
cdr3_aa: CASSQGGRIRDEQYF

v_call: TRBV5-4
cdr3_aa: CASSGTSRAPNTEAFF

v_call: TRBV11-3
cdr3_aa: CASSGWTSGVKDTQYF

v_call: TRBV13
cdr3_aa: CASSPRYVAGEDTQYF

v_call: TRBV5-5
cdr3_aa: CASSLGDGYTDTQYF

v_call: TRBV7-9
cdr3_aa: CASSLAGTGLSYEQYF

v_call: TRBV7-2
cdr3_aa: CASSPERDRNTGELFF

v_call: TRBV6-5
cdr3_aa: CASSYRGPNQPQHF

v_call: TRBV6-5
cdr3_aa: CASSSGETQYF

v_call: TRBV7-9
cdr3_aa: CASSSQGTSTYEQYF

v_call: TRBV7-9
cdr3_aa: CASSPVGGQGLYNEQFF

v_call: TRBV29-1
cdr3_aa: CSVRDSNTGELFF

v_call: TRBV19
cdr3_aa: CASSTSGGPYNEQFF

v_call: TRBV7-9
cdr3_aa: CASSLEAGWEQFF

v_call: TRBV27
cdr3_aa: CASGRRGQNTEAFF

v_call: TRBV21-1
cdr3_aa: CASSRLGTAYPSYGYTF

v_call: TRBV27
cdr3_aa: CASSFNFNSNQPQHF

v_call: TRBV2
cdr3_aa: CASSDSPGTGELFF

v_call: TRBV7-2
cdr3_aa: CASSKTSGGAGETQYF

v_call: TRBV5-6
cdr3_aa: CASSLRGQGLAYNEQFF

v_call: TRBV15
cdr3_aa: CATSSQRGLSTGELFF

v_call: TRBV29-1
cdr3_aa: CSVEPWDLPSSTDTQYF

v_call: TRBV25-1
cdr3_aa: CASSELGSNQPQHF

v_call: TRBV27
cdr3_aa: CASSYAGAYEQYF

v_call: TRBV18
cdr3_aa: CASSPRAQGVNTEAFF

v_call: TRBV4-1
cdr3_aa: CASSQGGSYGGEETQYF

v_call: TRBV7-2
cdr3_aa: CASSFGPETQYF

v_call: TRBV5-1
cdr3_aa: CASSFKTGDNTEAFF

v_call: TRBV19
cdr3_aa: CASNYRDRGPTNYGYTF

v_call: TRBV7-9
cdr3_aa: CASSASTSKETQYF

v_call: TRBV21-1
cdr3_aa: CASSKGSSWTQYF

v_call: TRBV5-4
cdr3_aa: CASSLVGSYEQYF

v_call: TRBV4-3
cdr3_aa: CASSQEAQTNEKLFF

v_call: TRBV30
cdr3_aa: CAWEGTTNYEQYF

v_call: TRBV27
cdr3_aa: CASSLTRGTEAFF